The 8 T cell receptor beta chains below were found in one sample sequenced in a study of shared clonotypes between healthy human individuals. The method was immunoSEQ multiplex PCR; TCRdb's version includes in-frame clones alone and lacks a portion of them. Here the sample spans about 640,000 clones, less than 80% being singletons. Sequences were obtained from memory CD4+ T cells sorted from blood. The subset here: CD45RA-negative fraction. Source of these receptors: a woman aged 25 to 39 in good health.

The chain couples TRBV27 to TRBJ2-7; D unresolved. The CDR3 runs 16 residues. Germline V gene lookup returns CDR1 MNHEY and CDR2 SMNVEV (reference sequence). The ends were cut back, 2 bases at V and 0 bases at J, with 14 bases in the middle. The CDR3: CASSLRVSVFSYEQYF. The CDR3 bases are TGTGCCAGCAGTTTAAGGGTGTCGGTATTCTCCTACGAGCAGTACTTC.

The table lists this clone with many counts. The gene calls are TRBV13 and TRBJ2-2; 11 nucleotides agree with TRBD2. The CDR3 runs to 19 residues. The V gene's germline CDR1 is PRHDT and CDR2 FYEKMQ (reference sequence). J was trimmed by 1 base and V by 0 bases; bases with no gene match: 7. The CDR3 DNA reads as TGTGCCAGCAGCTTAGGACTAGCGGGAGAGTTGGGGAACACCGGGGAGCTGTTTTTT. Translating it yields CASSLGLAGELGNTGELFF.

The genes are TRBV28 and TRBJ2-7; D perhaps matches TRBD2 (6 bases). This CDR3 is built from 15 residues. In germline, CDR1 is MDHEN, CDR2 SYDVKM. V lost 3 bases, J lost 1 base, and 13 bases lay in between. In DNA, the CDR3 is TGTGCCAGCAGTTTGGCGGCGGGACCGTCCTACGAGCAGTACTTC. The encoded protein is CASSLAAGPSYEQYF.

The chain employs TRBV6-5 and TRBJ2-5; 8 bases are a match to TRBD1. From germline, CDR1 is MNHEY and CDR2 SVGAGI. The V and J ends lost 0 bases and 4 bases, in that order; junction bases with no gene match: 4. The CDR3 loop spans 15 amino acids. CDR3 DNA: TGTGCCAGCAGTTACTCGGCCAGGGGGCTAGAGACCCAGTACTTC. As protein: CASSYSARGLETQYF.

CDR3 sequence: CASSRLDSNEQFF. DNA of the CDR3: TGTGCCAGCAGCAGGTTAGACTCAAATGAGCAGTTCTTC. V usage is TRBV5-6 and J usage is TRBJ2-1; D is undetermined. The CDR3 runs to 13 residues. Per germline, CDR1 SGHDT and CDR2 YYEEEE. V lost 4 bases and J 7 bases, leaving 12 bases between the germline ends. The full variable domain, completed using reference TRBV5-6 and TRBJ2-1, is DAGVTQSPTHLIKTRGQQVTLRCSPKSGHDTVSWYQQALGQGPQFIFQYYEEEERQRGNFPDRFSGHQFPNYSSELNVNALLLGDSALYLCASSRLDSNEQFFGPGTRLTVL.

The chain links TRBV6-5 to TRBJ2-7, with D possibly called TRBD1 or TRBD2 (6 bases each). The germline gives CDR1 MNHEY, CDR2 SVGAGI. The CDR3 totals 13 residues. The V and J ends lost 7 bases and 6 bases respectively, with 16 bases between them. CDR3 amino acids: CASTIAEGGEQYF. CDR3 DNA: TGTGCCAGCACGATAGCGGAGGGGGGCGAGCAGTACTTC.

The J gene is TRBJ2-3, the V gene TRBV7-9; 10 nucleotides align to TRBD2. The CDR3 loop spans 17 amino acids. Germline V lookup: CDR1 SEHNR, CDR2 FQNEAQ (reference sequence). With V trimmed by 3 bases and J by 0 bases, 6 bases remained unmatched. As DNA, the CDR3 is TGTGCCAGCAGCTTTGGACTAGCGGACCACAGCACAGATACGCAGTATTTT. The encoded protein is CASSFGLADHSTDTQYF.

V gene TRBV6-7 combines with J gene TRBJ2-7; maybe TRBD2 (6 bases). TRBV6-7 counts as an open reading frame of uncertain function. V was pared by 2 bases and J by 2 bases, with 10 bases between. The CDR3 length is 14 residues. The DNA of the CDR3 is TGTGCCAGCAGTTACCGGGGGAGGACCTACGAGCAGTACTTC. As protein: CASSYRGRTYEQYF.